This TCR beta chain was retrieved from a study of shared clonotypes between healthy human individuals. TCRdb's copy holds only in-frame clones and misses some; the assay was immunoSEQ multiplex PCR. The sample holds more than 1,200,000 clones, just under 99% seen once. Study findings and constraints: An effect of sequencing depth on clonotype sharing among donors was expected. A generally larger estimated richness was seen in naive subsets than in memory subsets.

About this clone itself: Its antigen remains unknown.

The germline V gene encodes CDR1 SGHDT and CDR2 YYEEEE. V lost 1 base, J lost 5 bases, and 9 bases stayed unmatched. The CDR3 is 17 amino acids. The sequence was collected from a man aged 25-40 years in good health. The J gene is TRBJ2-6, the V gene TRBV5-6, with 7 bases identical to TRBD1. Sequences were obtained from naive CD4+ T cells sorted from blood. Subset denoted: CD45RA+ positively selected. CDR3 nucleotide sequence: TGTGCCAGCAGCTTGAACAGGGGCTTCGGGTGGGCCAACGTCCTGACTTTC. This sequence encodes CASSLNRGFGWANVLTF.